Listed here is a single TCR beta chain. The record originates from a study of blood T cell repertoires in COVID-19. CDR1 is GTSNPN and CDR2 is SVGIG in the germline V gene (reference sequence). The CDR3 consists of 14 residues. Trimming removed 1 base from V and 4 bases from J, with 13 bases in between. Only in-frame clones appear in the TCRdb table, and some are missing; sequencing was by immunoSEQ multiplex PCR. The sample records around 370,000 clones, about nine tenths being singletons. This chain uses TRBV30 with TRBJ2-5; possibly TRBD2 for D (5 bases). Material: peripheral blood. This receptor was identified in a woman aged 45-60 years with COVID-19, enrolled during active disease. The CDR3 here is CAWSGGPPPETQYF. The CDR3 bases are TGTGCCTGGAGTGGAGGGCCGCCCCCAGAGACCCAGTACTTC.